Shown below are 30 T cell receptor beta chains from a single sample sequenced in a study of cytomegalovirus exposure and HLA in healthy donors. The primer mix had 60 Vbeta and 13 Jbeta primers. The method was immunoSEQ multiplex PCR; TCRdb's version includes in-frame clones alone and lacks a portion of them. Seen here are approximately 160,000 clones, approximately 78% observed once, and the top ten hold about 2.1%. Sequenced material: PBMCs. Receptors originate from a woman between 18 and 30 years old in good health and CMV-seronegative.

The chain is built from TRBV18 and TRBJ2-7; 7 positions match TRBD2. Germline CDR1 and CDR2: KGHSH and LQKENI. The ends lost 0 bases at V and 3 bases at J; junction bases unmatched: 5. This CDR3 region has 15 residues. This chain's CDR3 is CASSPPSGTYYEQYF. The CDR3 nucleotides read TGTGCCAGCTCACCACCGAGCGGGACTTACTACGAGCAGTACTTC.

As for this clone: An end of the junction does not agree with germline; a read error may underlie this. The chain couples TRBV4-1 to TRBJ1-1; D gene uncertain. CDR1 and CDR2 from the germline V gene are MGHRA and YSYEKL. CDR3 length: 14 residues. The CDR3 sequence: CASNQVRQNTEAFF. CDR3 in DNA: TGCGCCAGCAACCAAGTGCGACAGAACACTGAAGCTTTCTTT.

This clone was picked up one time. V gene TRBV5-4 combines with J gene TRBJ2-2; TRBD1 agrees at 7 bases. V lost 4 bases, J lost 6 bases, and 0 bases stayed unmatched. The CDR3 is made up of 12 amino acids. Per germline, CDR1 SGHNT and CDR2 YYREEE (reference sequence). CDR3 sequence (DNA): TGTGCCAGCAGCCAGGGGGCCGGGGAGCTGTTTTTT. As protein: CASSQGAGELFF. The full variable domain, its missing parts supplied by reference TRBV5-4 and TRBJ2-2, is ETGVTQSPTHLIKTRGQQVTLRCSSQSGHNTVSWYQQALGQGPQFIFQYYREEENGRGNFPPRFSGLQFPNYSSELNVNALELDDSALYLCASSQGAGELFFGEGSRLTVL.

The chain combines TRBV5-6 with TRBJ2-1; the match to TRBD2 covers 13 bases. This CDR3 comprises 15 residues. Germline trimming cut 4 bases from V and 7 bases from J; bases unmatched to any gene: 5. Germline values: CDR1 SGHDT, CDR2 YYEEEE. CDR3 DNA: TGTGCCAGCAGCCTGGAGGGACTAGCGGGGAATGAGCAGTTCTTC. This codes for CASSLEGLAGNEQFF. Together with reference TRBV5-6 and TRBJ2-1, the CDR3 gives the full variable domain: DAGVTQSPTHLIKTRGQQVTLRCSPKSGHDTVSWYQQALGQGPQFIFQYYEEEERQRGNFPDRFSGHQFPNYSSELNVNALLLGDSALYLCASSLEGLAGNEQFFGPGTRLTVL.

The chain couples TRBV27 to TRBJ1-1; maybe TRBD1 (5 bases). The CDR3 has 15 residues. V was cut by 7 bases and J by 0 bases, with 15 bases left in between. Germline values: CDR1 MNHEY, CDR2 SMNVEV (reference sequence). CDR3 nucleotide sequence: TGTGCCAGCAAGTCGGGCGGGGCCATGAACACTGAAGCTTTCTTT. Residues: CASKSGGAMNTEAFF.

The rearrangement uses TRBV11-2 and TRBJ1-1; D not resolved. This CDR3 comprises 13 residues. The V end was cut by 5 bases, the J end by 2 bases, with 9 bases between. Germline V gene sequence: CDR1 SGHAT, CDR2 FQNNGV. CDR3: CASSMTPNTEAFF. Written as DNA, the CDR3 is TGTGCCAGCAGCATGACTCCTAACACTGAAGCTTTCTTT.

The chain couples TRBV6-5 to TRBJ2-1, with 10 bases that match TRBD1. The CDR3 length is 13 residues. V gave up 10 bases and J gave up 8 bases; unmatched junction bases: 8. Germline V lookup: CDR1 MNHEY, CDR2 SVGAGI. The CDR3 nucleotides read TGTGCCACCCTAGGGACAGGGGTCTATGAGCAGTTCTTC. Encoded protein: CATLGTGVYEQFF.

The chain recombines TRBV6-5 with TRBJ1-2; D is possibly TRBD1 (6 bases). The germline V gene encodes CDR1 MNHEY and CDR2 SVGAGI. Trimming left V 2 bases short and J 3 bases short, with 10 bases between. This CDR3 region has 14 residues. The chain's CDR3 is CASSYGAGDYGYTF. The CDR3 DNA sequence: TGTGCCAGCAGTTACGGGGCAGGGGACTATGGCTACACCTTC.

This chain joins TRBV19 and TRBJ2-3, with D perhaps matching TRBD1 (5 bases). The V and J ends lost 9 bases and 6 bases respectively, with 13 bases between them. The CDR3 contains 12 residues. Germline V CDR1 and CDR2: LNHDA, SQIVND (reference sequence). CDR3 region: CASWGSLDTQYF. For the CDR3, the DNA is TGTGCCAGCTGGGGCAGCCTTGATACGCAGTATTTT.

The CDR3 nucleotides read TGTGCCAGCAGCAATAGGCGGACAGGGCATCACGAGCAGTACTTC. It specifies CASSNRRTGHHEQYF. V usage is TRBV7-9 and J usage is TRBJ2-7, with 8 bases lining up with TRBD1. This CDR3 contains 15 residues. The V gene's germline CDR1 is SEHNR and CDR2 FQNEAQ (reference sequence). Germline trimming cut 5 bases from V and 5 bases from J; bases unmatched to any gene: 11.

This chain uses TRBV16 with TRBJ1-2; D is undetermined. Per the germline V gene, CDR1 is KGHSY and CDR2 is FQNENV. The V end was cut by 2 bases, the J end by 2 bases, with 18 bases between. The CDR3 totals 17 residues. The DNA for the CDR3 is TGTGCCAGCAGCCAAAGGTCTCAGCCAACTATAAACTATGGCTACACCTTC. Translation: CASSQRSQPTINYGYTF. Full variable domain (missing parts from reference TRBV16 and TRBJ1-2): GEEVAQTPKHLVRGEGQKAKLYCAPIKGHSYVFWYQQVLKNEFKFLISFQNENVFDETGMPKERFSAKCLPNSPCSLEIQATKLEDSAVYFCASSQRSQPTINYGYTFGSGTRLTVV.

V usage is TRBV6-5 and J usage is TRBJ2-3; D is unresolved. The CDR3 spans 16 residues. V lost 2 bases and J lost 3, with 15 bases in between. Germline lookup yields CDR1 MNHEY and CDR2 SVGAGI. In DNA, the CDR3 is TGTGCCAGCAGTTACGGCAGTCGAAGAGGAACAGATACGCAGTATTTT. It yields the protein CASSYGSRRGTDTQYF.

The chain recombines TRBV18 with TRBJ2-7, with TRBD1 matching 9 bases. The CDR3 totals 15 residues. From germline, CDR1 is KGHSH and CDR2 LQKENI. V lost 3 bases to trimming and J lost 0 bases; unmatched junction nucleotides: 3. The CDR3 DNA is TGTGCCAGCTCACCTGGACAGGGGAGCTCCTACGAGCAGTACTTC. Translated, it gives CASSPGQGSSYEQYF.

This clone appeared a few times. The chain joins TRBV5-4 to TRBJ1-6; D is perhaps TRBD1 (5 bases). This CDR3 spans 13 amino acids. Germline CDR1 reads SGHNT; CDR2 reads YYREEE (reference sequence). Deletions cut 2 bases from V and 9 bases from J, with 9 bases between. The CDR3 DNA follows: TGTGCCAGCAGCTTCCGGGGGGGTTCACCCCTCCACTTT. Translating gives CASSFRGGSPLHF.

CDR3 in amino acids: CAWSKMDRVWGEQYF. The CDR3 coding sequence is TGTGCCTGGAGTAAAATGGACAGGGTTTGGGGTGAGCAGTACTTC. The rearrangement links TRBV30 to TRBJ2-7, with 8 bases aligning to TRBD1. CDR1 is GTSNPN, CDR2 SVGIG, per germline (reference sequence). CDR3 length: 15 residues. J gave up 7 bases and V 2 bases, and 13 bases lay outside the gene matches.

The V call is TRBV4-2, the J call TRBJ1-1; D unclear. Trimming shortened V by 1 base and J by 2 bases, and 5 bases separated the two germline ends. The CDR3 totals 13 residues. Looked up from germline, CDR1 is LGHNA and CDR2 is YNFKEQ. CDR3 coding DNA: TGTGCCAGCAGCCAAGCAGGTAACACTGAAGCTTTCTTT. It translates to CASSQAGNTEAFF.

The rearrangement joins TRBV2 to TRBJ2-1; tentatively, D is TRBD2 (6 bases). The CDR3 runs 13 residues. Germline values: CDR1 SNHLY, CDR2 FYNNEI. V gave up 8 bases and J gave up 4 bases, with 12 bases separating them. The DNA of the CDR3 is TGTGCCAGCGGGGGACTCGGTTACAATGAGCAGTTCTTC. Translated, it gives CASGGLGYNEQFF. Together with reference TRBV2 and TRBJ2-1, the CDR3 gives the full variable domain: EPEVTQTPSHQVTQMGQEVILRCVPISNHLYFYWYRQILGQKVEFLVSFYNNEISEKSEIFDDQFSVERPDGSNFTLKIRSTKLEDSAMYFCASGGLGYNEQFFGPGTRLTVL.

The rearrangement links TRBV7-6 to TRBJ2-7, with a possible D match to TRBD2 (5 bases). Germline V gene lookup returns CDR1 SGHVS and CDR2 FNYEAQ. The CDR3 totals 15 residues. Trimming removed 4 bases from V and 0 bases from J, with 13 bases in between. CDR3 sequence: CASSSRTGNSYEQYF. CDR3 nucleotide sequence: TGTGCCAGCAGCTCTAGGACGGGAAACTCCTACGAGCAGTACTTC.

This sequence joins TRBV5-1 and TRBJ2-2, with 10 positions matching TRBD2. Germline-derived CDR1 and CDR2 are SGHRS and YFSETQ. This CDR3 comprises 15 residues. V dropped 5 bases and J dropped 5; count of bases not matched to a gene: 6. CDR3 sequence: CASREEAGGTGELFF. CDR3 nucleotide sequence: TGCGCCAGCAGAGAAGAAGCGGGAGGGACCGGGGAGCTGTTTTTT.

The V call is TRBV9, the J call TRBJ1-1, with 11 bases fitting TRBD1. This CDR3 has 16 residues. Germline CDR1 reads SGDLS; CDR2 reads YYNGEE. V was clipped by 3 bases and J by 3 bases; unmatched bases: 7. Here the CDR3 reads CASSAGQGAGHTEAFF. The CDR3 nucleotides read TGTGCCAGCAGCGCAGGACAGGGGGCAGGTCACACTGAAGCTTTCTTT.

The chain employs TRBV27 and TRBJ2-5; 7 bases fit TRBD2. V was clipped by 1 base and J by 11 bases; unmatched bases: 4. This CDR3 has 12 amino acids. Germline V lookup: CDR1 MNHEY, CDR2 SMNVEV (reference sequence). CDR3 residues: CASSLWGREQYF. CDR3 sequence (DNA): TGTGCCAGCAGTTTATGGGGGAGGGAGCAGTACTTC.

This chain links TRBV5-1 with TRBJ1-4, with D tentatively TRBD1 (6 bases). This CDR3 contains 15 residues. Trimming took off 0 bases at V and 7 bases at J, with 13 bases between the two ends. Germline V gene lookup returns CDR1 SGHRS and CDR2 YFSETQ. Here the CDR3 reads CASSLASGVGEKLFF. CDR3 coding DNA: TGCGCCAGCAGCTTGGCCTCAGGGGTCGGTGAAAAACTGTTTTTT.

This clone came up once. The CDR3 loop is CASSIGDAGNTIYF. In DNA, the CDR3 is TGTGCCAGTAGTATCGGGGATGCTGGAAACACCATATATTTT. The rearrangement links TRBV19 to TRBJ1-3; D is unresolved. This CDR3 spans 14 amino acids. Germline lookup yields CDR1 LNHDA and CDR2 SQIVND (reference sequence). V lost 3 bases and J lost 2, with 8 bases in between.

The DNA of the CDR3 is TGTGCCAGCAGCCTTAGCGGGGGGGGTGCGTACAATGAGCAGTTCTTC. This translates into CASSLSGGGAYNEQFF. The chain employs TRBV5-4 and TRBJ2-1; 11 bases are a match to TRBD2. The J segment lost 4 bases and the V segment lost 4 bases, leaving 7 bases of the junction unmatched. The CDR3 sequence is 16 residues long. Looked up from germline, CDR1 is SGHNT and CDR2 is YYREEE (reference sequence).

This clone has a handful of counts. The chain links TRBV5-1 to TRBJ1-2, with TRBD1 matching 8 bases. This CDR3 region has 15 residues. The V and J ends lost 3 bases and 1 base, in that order; junction bases with no gene match: 5. Looked up from germline, CDR1 is SGHRS and CDR2 is YFSETQ. Written as DNA, the CDR3 is TGCGCCAGCAGCTCGGGACAGGAAAGTAACTATGGCTACACCTTC. Amino acids: CASSSGQESNYGYTF.

The chain links TRBV2 to TRBJ2-1; D gene unclear. CDR1 and CDR2 (germline): SNHLY, FYNNEI. The length of the CDR3 is 13 residues. V was cut by 1 base and J by 15 bases, with 16 bases left in between. The CDR3 protein is CASSEGRRRLGFF. In DNA form, the CDR3 reads TGTGCCAGCAGTGAAGGTAGACGGCGGCTTGGGTTCTTC.

In this sample, this clone turned up a few times. The rearrangement uses TRBV18 and TRBJ1-1; no clear D. The CDR3 runs to 14 residues. V dropped 0 bases and J dropped 1 base, with 6 bases sitting between them. Per germline, CDR1 KGHSH and CDR2 LQKENI. CDR3 nucleotides: TGTGCCAGCTCACCACCAGCCCAGAACACTGAAGCTTTCTTT. Encoded protein: CASSPPAQNTEAFF.

CDR3 sequence reads: CASSIGTDNEQFF. Here the CDR3 DNA reads TGCGCCAGCAGCATCGGGACAGACAATGAGCAGTTCTTC. The chain couples TRBV5-1 to TRBJ2-1; 7 nucleotides match TRBD1. CDR1 and CDR2 (germline): SGHRS, YFSETQ. The CDR3 loop spans 13 amino acids. Trimming at V came to 4 bases and at J to 5 bases, leaving 3 bases not matched to a gene.

For the CDR3, the DNA is TGCGCCAGACGACGGGGAAAGGGTGTTCCGAACACTGAAGCTTTCTTT. It codes for CARRRGKGVPNTEAFF. The rearrangement joins TRBV10-1 to TRBJ1-1; no definite D call. V was cut by 9 bases and J by 1 base, with 21 bases left in between. Per germline, CDR1 WNHNN and CDR2 SYGVQD (reference sequence). This CDR3 comprises 16 residues.

V is TRBV4-1 and J is TRBJ1-5; 7 bases map to TRBD1. The CDR3 covers 15 residues. After removal of 2 bases from V and 2 bases from J, the junction contained 3 bases not matched to a gene. Germline V CDR1 and CDR2: MGHRA, YSYEKL. CDR3 in amino acids: CASSQTGQGNQPQHF. In DNA, the CDR3 is TGCGCCAGCAGCCAAACCGGACAGGGCAATCAGCCCCAGCATTTT.